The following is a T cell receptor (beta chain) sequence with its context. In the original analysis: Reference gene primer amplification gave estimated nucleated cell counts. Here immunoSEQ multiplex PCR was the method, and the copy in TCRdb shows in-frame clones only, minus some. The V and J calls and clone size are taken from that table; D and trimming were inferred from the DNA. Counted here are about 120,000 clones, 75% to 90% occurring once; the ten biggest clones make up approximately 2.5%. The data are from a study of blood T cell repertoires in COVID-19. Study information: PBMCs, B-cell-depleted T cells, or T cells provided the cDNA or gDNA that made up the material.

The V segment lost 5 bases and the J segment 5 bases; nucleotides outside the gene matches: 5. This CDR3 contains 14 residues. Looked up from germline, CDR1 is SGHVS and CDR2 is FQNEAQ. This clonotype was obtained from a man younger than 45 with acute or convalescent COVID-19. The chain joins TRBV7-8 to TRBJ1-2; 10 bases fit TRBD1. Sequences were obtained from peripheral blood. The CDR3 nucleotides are TGTGCCAGCAGCCGGGACAGGGGTAATTATGGCTACACCTTC. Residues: CASSRDRGNYGYTF.